The T cell receptor beta chain under discussion was sequenced for a study of cytomegalovirus exposure and HLA in healthy donors. Whole-study findings and limits: TCR beta V segments were, for the most part, productive about 87% or about 30% of the time in an earlier analysis.

For this clone: Its antigen remains unidentified.

CDR3 size: 15 residues. After removal of 2 bases from V and 7 bases from J, the junction contained 8 bases not matched to a gene. CDR1 and CDR2 from the germline V gene are KGHSH and LQKENI. The study ran its PCR with 60 Vbeta and 13 Jbeta primers. Sequencing used immunoSEQ multiplex PCR; TCRdb keeps in-frame clones, though not all of them. Of fewer than 120,000 clones listed, 65% to 80% are singletons. The source is a man aged 30-40 years in good health and CMV-seropositive. Sequenced material: PBMCs. The chain links TRBV18 to TRBJ2-5, with 9 bases fitting TRBD1. This chain's CDR3 is CASSPGTGSSGTQYF. The CDR3 coding sequence is TGTGCCAGCTCACCAGGGACAGGGTCTAGTGGGACCCAGTACTTC.